This TCR beta chain derives from a study of technical replicates of blood from a few donors listed by TCRdb under 2017. This clone appeared once. Its antigen specificity is not known. There are no base qualities to consult, and no much larger clone falls within one base. The library was prepared using the immunoSEQ multiplex PCR assay. Entries here come from immuneACCESS through TCRdb and include only in-frame sequences with V and J called. Some clones fail to appear in such tables; in the studies checked, an unresolved V gene covers under half of the shortfall, and the cause of the remainder is unknown. Counted in this sample were about 99,000 clones; around 95% of them appeared once. The top ten clonotypes cover around 0.21% of the sample. The TCR sequence derives from a human donor in good health. The sample taken for sequencing was T cells isolated from PBMCs.

The CDR3 region has the sequence CASSLDVGGEAFF. Read as DNA, the sequence is TGCGCCAGCAGCTTGGATGTCGGGGGTGAAGCTTTCTTT. The sequence is built from TRBV5-1 and TRBJ1-1; TRBD1 is a weak D gene call, 5 bases matching. Looking up the germline V gene yields CDR1 SGHRS and CDR2 YFSETQ. A distance of 10 bases separates the germline ends of V and J, which lose 0 bases and 7 bases respectively. The CDR3 covers 13 residues, taking in both the cysteine and the phenylalanine. Only CDR3 DNA remains: 39 bases, in frame from the first base.